The clone carrying this T cell receptor (beta chain) occurred many times. Its antigen is as yet unknown. Regarding time point: persistent/refractory GD, antithyroid drugs over 5 years with positive TRAb. With RNA extracted from PBMCs as input, the TCR library was made. In Xi'an, China, an endocrinology department was the source of patients. The CDR3 is 16 amino acids. The germline CDR1 and CDR2 sequences are MDHEN and SYDVKM. The junction had 9 bases not matched to a gene; V was cut back by 5 bases and J by 9 bases. These data are taken from a study of regulatory T cells in long-lasting Graves disease. Study-level results: Under persistent disease, TRBV28, TRBJ1-2 and TRBJ2-5 were used preferentially. Newly diagnosed patients had higher TCR diversity than persistent Graves' patients did.

CDR3-region Arm-PCR and iRepertoire HTBI primers produced the TCR beta libraries. TCRdb redid the calling of the multiplex PCR reads with MiXCR, one entry per CDR3 protein. The sample shows roughly 470,000 distinct CDR3 sequences, around 21% of them seen only once. V usage is TRBV28 and J usage is TRBJ1-6, with 11 bases lining up with TRBD1. The sample was peripheral blood mononuclear cells (PBMCs), taken when the disease was refractory, from a patient treated with antithyroid drugs. The TCR originated in a female donor with Graves disease. The CDR3 nucleotides read TGTGCCAGCAGTCCGGCCGGACAGGGGGCTTTTTCACCCCTCCACTTT. Translated, it gives CASSPAGQGAFSPLHF.